This record concerns one T cell receptor beta chain sequence. Its antigen is still unknown. This specimen belongs to a study of radiation and T cells in renal cell carcinoma. Study summary: Nephrectomy followed 15 Gy stereotactic body radiation by 4 weeks.

Points from the study as a whole: From baseline, blood top tumor clonotypes peaked at 2 weeks post-radiation.

The assay was immunoSEQ multiplex PCR, and TCRdb's table has in-frame clones only and misses some. This repertoire shows around 46,000 clones, 83% found once; its top ten account for roughly 33%. Trimming removed 5 bases from V and 1 base from J; junction bases left unmatched: 3. CDR1 is SGHTS and CDR2 is YDEGEE in the germline V gene. CDR3 length: 15 residues. As to time point: baseline pretreatment blood. Treatment indicated: 15 Gy SBRT to primary tumor, nephrectomy 4 weeks later. The receptor comes from a woman aged 70-85 years with renal cell carcinoma. Source: blood, taken from a patient whose treatment included radiotherapy and nephrectomy. V and J are TRBV5-8 and TRBJ2-1; 10 bases match TRBD1. CDR3 loop: CASRSGQGSYNEQFF. CDR3 DNA sequence: TGTGCCAGCAGATCGGGACAGGGGTCCTACAATGAGCAGTTCTTC. The entire variable domain, with the rest obtained from reference TRBV5-8 and TRBJ2-1, is as follows: EAGVTQSPTHLIKTRGQQATLRCSPISGHTSVYWYQQALGLGLQFLLWYDEGEERNRGNFPPRFSGRQFPNYSSELNVNALELEDSALYLCASRSGQGSYNEQFFGPGTRLTVL.